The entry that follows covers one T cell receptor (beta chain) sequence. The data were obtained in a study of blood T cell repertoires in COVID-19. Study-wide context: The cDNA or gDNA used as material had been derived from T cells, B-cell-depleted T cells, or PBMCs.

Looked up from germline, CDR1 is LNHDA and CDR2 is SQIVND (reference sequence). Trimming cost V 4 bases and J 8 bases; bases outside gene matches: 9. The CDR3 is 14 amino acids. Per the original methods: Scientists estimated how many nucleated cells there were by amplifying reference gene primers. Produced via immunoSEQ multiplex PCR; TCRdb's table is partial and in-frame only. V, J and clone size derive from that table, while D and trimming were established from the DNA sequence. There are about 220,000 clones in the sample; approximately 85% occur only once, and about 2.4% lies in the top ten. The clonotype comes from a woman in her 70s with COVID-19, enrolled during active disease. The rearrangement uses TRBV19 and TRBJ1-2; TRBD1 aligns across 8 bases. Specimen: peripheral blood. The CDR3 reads CASSSPGQVGGYTF. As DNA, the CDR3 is TGTGCCAGTAGTAGCCCGGGACAGGTAGGGGGCTACACCTTC.